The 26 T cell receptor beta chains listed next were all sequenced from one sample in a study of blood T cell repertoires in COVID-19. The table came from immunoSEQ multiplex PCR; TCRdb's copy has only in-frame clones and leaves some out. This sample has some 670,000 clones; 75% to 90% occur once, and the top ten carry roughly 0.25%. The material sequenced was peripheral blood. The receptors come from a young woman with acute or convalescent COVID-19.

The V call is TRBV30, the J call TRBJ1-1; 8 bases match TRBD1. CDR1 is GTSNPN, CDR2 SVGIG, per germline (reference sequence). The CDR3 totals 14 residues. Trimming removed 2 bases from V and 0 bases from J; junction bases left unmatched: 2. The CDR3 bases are TGTGCCTGGAGTATGGGACAGGTGAACACTGAAGCTTTCTTT. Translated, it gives CAWSMGQVNTEAFF.

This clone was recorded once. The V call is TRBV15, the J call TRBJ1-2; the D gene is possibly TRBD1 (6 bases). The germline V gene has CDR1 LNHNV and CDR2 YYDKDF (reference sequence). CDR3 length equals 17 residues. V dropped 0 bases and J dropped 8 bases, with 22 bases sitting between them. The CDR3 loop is CATSRDRGHPTGGGYTF. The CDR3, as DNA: TGTGCCACCAGCAGAGATCGGGGACATCCCACTGGGGGAGGCTACACCTTC. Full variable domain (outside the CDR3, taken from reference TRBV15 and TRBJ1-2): DAMVIQNPRYQVTQFGKPVTLSCSQTLNHNVMYWYQQKSSQAPKLLFHYYDKDFNNEADTPDNFQSRRPNTSFCFLDIRSPGLGDTAMYLCATSRDRGHPTGGGYTFGSGTRLTVV.

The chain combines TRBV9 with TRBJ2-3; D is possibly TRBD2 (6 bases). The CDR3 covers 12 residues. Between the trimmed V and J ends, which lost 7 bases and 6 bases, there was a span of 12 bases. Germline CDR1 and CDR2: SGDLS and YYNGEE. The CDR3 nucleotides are TGTGCCAGCGGATCTGGGAGGGATACGCAGTATTTT. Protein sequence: CASGSGRDTQYF.

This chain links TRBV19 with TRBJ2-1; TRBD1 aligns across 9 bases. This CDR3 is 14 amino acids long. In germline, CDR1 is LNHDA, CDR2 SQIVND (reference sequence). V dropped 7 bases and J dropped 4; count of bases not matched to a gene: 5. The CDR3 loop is CASIGTGIYNEQFF. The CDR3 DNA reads TGTGCCAGTATTGGGACAGGGATTTACAATGAGCAGTTCTTC.

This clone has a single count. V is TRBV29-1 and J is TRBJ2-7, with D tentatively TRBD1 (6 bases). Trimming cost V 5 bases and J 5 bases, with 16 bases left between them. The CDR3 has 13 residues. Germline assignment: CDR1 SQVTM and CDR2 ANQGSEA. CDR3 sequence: CSVLNNPGDEQYF. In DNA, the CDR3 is TGCAGCGTTCTTAACAACCCAGGGGACGAGCAGTACTTC.

CDR3 loop: CASTSPTEDSGNTIYF. In DNA, the CDR3 is TGTGCCAGCACCTCCCCCACAGAAGACTCTGGAAACACCATATATTTT. The V and J genes are TRBV7-9 and TRBJ1-3; D call uncertain. The CDR3 totals 16 residues. The V gene's germline CDR1 is SEHNR and CDR2 FQNEAQ (reference sequence). Trimming stripped 7 bases from V and 0 bases from J, with 16 bases between.

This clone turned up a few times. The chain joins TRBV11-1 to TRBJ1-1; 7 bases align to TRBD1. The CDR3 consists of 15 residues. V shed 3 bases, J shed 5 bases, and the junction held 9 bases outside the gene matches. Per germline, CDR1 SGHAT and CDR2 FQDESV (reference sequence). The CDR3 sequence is CASSFLQGKLTEAFF. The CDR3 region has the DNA TGTGCCAGCAGCTTCCTACAGGGGAAGTTGACTGAAGCTTTCTTT. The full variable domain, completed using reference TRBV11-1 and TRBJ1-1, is EAEVAQSPRYKITEKSQAVAFWCDPISGHATLYWYRQILGQGPELLVQFQDESVVDDSQLPKDRFSAERLKGVDSTLKIQPAELGDSAMYLCASSFLQGKLTEAFFGQGTRLTVV.

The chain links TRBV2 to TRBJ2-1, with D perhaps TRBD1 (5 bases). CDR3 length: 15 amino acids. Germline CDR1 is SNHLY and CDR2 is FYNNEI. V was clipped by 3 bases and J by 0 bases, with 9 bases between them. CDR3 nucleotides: TGTGCCAGCAGTGACAGGGTAAACTCCTACAATGAGCAGTTCTTC. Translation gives CASSDRVNSYNEQFF.

The CDR3 DNA is TGCAGCGTCCATACGGACAGGGGCGCGGCCCAGTACTTC. Its translation is CSVHTDRGAAQYF. This chain connects TRBV29-1 to TRBJ2-5; 9 bases are a match to TRBD1. Germline V gene data show CDR1 as SQVTM and CDR2 as ANQGSEA. With V trimmed by 6 bases and J by 9 bases, 11 bases remained unmatched. The CDR3 has 13 residues.

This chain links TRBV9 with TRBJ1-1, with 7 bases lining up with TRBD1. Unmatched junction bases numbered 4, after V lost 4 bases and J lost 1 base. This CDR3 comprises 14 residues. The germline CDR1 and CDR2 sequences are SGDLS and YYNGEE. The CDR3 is CASSFRDRNTEAFF. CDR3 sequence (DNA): TGTGCCAGCAGCTTCCGGGACAGGAACACTGAAGCTTTCTTT. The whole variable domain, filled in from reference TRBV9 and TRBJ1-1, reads DSGVTQTPKHLITATGQRVTLRCSPRSGDLSVYWYQQSLDQGLQFLIQYYNGEERAKGNILERFSAQQFPDLHSELNLSSLELGDSALYFCASSFRDRNTEAFFGQGTRLTVV.

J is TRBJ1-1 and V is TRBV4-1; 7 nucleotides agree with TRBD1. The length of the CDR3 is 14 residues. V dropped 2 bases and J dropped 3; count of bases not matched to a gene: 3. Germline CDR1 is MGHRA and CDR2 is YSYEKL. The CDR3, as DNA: TGCGCCAGCAGCCAACCCACAGGGGACACTGAAGCTTTCTTT. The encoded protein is CASSQPTGDTEAFF.

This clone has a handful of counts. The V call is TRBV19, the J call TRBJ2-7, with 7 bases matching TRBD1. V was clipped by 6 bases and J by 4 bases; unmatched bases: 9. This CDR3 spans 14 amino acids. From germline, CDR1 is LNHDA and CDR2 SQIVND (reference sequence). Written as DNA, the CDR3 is TGTGCCAGTAGCCCAGCAGGGGGAGAGTACGAGCAGTACTTC. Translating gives CASSPAGGEYEQYF.

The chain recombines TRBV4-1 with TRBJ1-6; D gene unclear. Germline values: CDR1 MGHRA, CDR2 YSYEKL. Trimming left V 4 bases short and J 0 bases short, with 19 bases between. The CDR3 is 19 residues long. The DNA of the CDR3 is TGCGCCAGCAGCCTACAATTCGACGCGGTCAGCTCCTATAATTCACCCCTCCACTTT. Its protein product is CASSLQFDAVSSYNSPLHF.

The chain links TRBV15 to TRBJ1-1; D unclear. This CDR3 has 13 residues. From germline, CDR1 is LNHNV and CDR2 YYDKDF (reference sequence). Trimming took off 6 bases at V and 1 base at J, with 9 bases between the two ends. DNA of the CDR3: TGTGCCACCAGATTCCACTCGAACACTGAAGCTTTCTTT. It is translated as CATRFHSNTEAFF.

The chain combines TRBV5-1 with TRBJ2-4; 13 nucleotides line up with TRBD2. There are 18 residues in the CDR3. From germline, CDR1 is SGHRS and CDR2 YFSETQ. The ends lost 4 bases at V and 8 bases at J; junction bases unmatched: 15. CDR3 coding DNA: TGCGCCAGCAGCGGACTGTCGACTAGCGGGGGGACGGGGGACATTCAGTACTTC. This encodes CASSGLSTSGGTGDIQYF.

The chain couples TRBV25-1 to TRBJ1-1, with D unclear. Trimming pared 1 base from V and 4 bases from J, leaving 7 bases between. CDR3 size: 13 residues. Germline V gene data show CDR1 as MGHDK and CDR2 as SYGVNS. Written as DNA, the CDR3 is TGTGCCAGCAGTGAATCGGGTGGCACTGAAGCTTTCTTT. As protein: CASSESGGTEAFF.

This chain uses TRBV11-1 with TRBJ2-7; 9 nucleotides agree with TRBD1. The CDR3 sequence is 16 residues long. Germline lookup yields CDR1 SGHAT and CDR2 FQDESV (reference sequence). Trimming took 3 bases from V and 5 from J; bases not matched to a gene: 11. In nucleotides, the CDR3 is TGTGCCAGCAGCTTTGATCTCGGGACAGGGACGAACGAGCAGTACTTC. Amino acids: CASSFDLGTGTNEQYF.

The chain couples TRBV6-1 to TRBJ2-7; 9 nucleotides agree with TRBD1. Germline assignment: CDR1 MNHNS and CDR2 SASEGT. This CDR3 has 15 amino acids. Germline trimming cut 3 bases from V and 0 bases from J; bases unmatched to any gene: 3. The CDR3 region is CASSDRTGDSYEQYF. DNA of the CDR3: TGTGCCAGCAGTGACCGGACAGGGGACTCCTACGAGCAGTACTTC.

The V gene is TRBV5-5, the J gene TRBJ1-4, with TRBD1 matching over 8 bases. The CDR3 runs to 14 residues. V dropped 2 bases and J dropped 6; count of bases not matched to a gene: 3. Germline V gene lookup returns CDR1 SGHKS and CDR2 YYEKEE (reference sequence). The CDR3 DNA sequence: TGTGCCAGCAGCTTCTCCAGGGGGCATGAAAAACTGTTTTTT. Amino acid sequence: CASSFSRGHEKLFF.

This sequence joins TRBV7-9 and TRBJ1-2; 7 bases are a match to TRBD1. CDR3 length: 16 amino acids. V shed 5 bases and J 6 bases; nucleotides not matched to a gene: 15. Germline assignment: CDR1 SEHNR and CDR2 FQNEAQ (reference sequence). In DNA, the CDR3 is TGTGCCAGCAGCGAGGCCGGGACAGTCGCGGTAAATGGCTACACCTTC. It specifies CASSEAGTVAVNGYTF.

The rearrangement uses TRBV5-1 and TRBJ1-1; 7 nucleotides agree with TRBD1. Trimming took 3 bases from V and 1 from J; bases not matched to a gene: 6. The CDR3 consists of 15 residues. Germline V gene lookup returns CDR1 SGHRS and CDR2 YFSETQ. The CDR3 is CASSSRTGSNTEAFF. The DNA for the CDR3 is TGCGCCAGCAGCTCACGGACAGGATCGAACACTGAAGCTTTCTTT. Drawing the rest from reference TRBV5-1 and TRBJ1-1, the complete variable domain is KAGVTQTPRYLIKTRGQQVTLSCSPISGHRSVSWYQQTPGQGLQFLFEYFSETQRNKGNFPGRFSGRQFSNSRSEMNVSTLELGDSALYLCASSSRTGSNTEAFFGQGTRLTVV.

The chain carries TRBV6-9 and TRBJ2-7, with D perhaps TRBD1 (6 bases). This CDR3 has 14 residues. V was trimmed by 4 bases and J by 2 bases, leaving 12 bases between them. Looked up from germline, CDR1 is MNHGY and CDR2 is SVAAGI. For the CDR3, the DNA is TGTGCCAGCAGTTCGGACAGAGGAGCCTACGAGCAGTACTTC. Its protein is CASSSDRGAYEQYF.

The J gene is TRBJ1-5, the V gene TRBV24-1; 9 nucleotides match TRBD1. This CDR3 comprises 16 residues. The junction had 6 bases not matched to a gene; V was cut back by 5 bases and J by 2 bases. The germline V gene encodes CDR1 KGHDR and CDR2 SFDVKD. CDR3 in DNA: TGTGCCACCAGTGGGGGACAGGGATGGGGCAATCAGCCCCAGCATTTT. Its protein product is CATSGGQGWGNQPQHF.

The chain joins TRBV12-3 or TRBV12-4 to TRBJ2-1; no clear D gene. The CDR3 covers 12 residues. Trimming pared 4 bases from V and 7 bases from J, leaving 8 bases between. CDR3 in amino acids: CASSSAGNEQFF. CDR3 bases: TGTGCCAGCAGTTCCGCAGGTAATGAGCAGTTCTTC.

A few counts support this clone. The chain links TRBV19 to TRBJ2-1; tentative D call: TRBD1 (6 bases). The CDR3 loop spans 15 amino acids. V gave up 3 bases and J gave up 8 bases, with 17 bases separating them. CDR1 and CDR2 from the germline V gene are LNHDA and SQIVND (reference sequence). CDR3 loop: CASSIGQTSGDEQFF. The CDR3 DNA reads TGTGCCAGTAGTATCGGACAGACCTCAGGCGATGAGCAGTTCTTC. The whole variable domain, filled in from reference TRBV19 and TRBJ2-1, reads DGGITQSPKYLFRKEGQNVTLSCEQNLNHDAMYWYRQDPGQGLRLIYYSQIVNDFQKGDIAEGYSVSREKKESFPLTVTSAQKNPTAFYLCASSIGQTSGDEQFFGPGTRLTVL.

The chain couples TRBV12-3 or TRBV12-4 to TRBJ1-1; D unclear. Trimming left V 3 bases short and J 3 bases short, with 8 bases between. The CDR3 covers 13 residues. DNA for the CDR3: TGTGCCAGCAGTTTTCTAGCGTACACTGAAGCTTTCTTT. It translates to CASSFLAYTEAFF.